These 10 T cell receptor beta chains originate from one sample sequenced in a study of T-cell memory formation after mild COVID-19. One entry per CDR3 protein, called by TCRdb with MiXCR from the 5' RACE reads. The table lists just over 400,000 distinct CDR3 sequences, about 25% of them singletons, with around 13% in the top ten. Sequencing input: PBMCs or a T cell subset sorted from them (not recorded which). The receptors derive from an adult woman who had mild COVID-19 (a few samples of this study predate the infection). Cell type and time point are not known.

J is TRBJ2-7 and V is TRBV27; no firm D call. There are 13 residues in the CDR3. Trimming took 5 bases from V and 4 from J, leaving 12 bases between them. The V gene's germline CDR1 is MNHEY and CDR2 SMNVEV (reference sequence). CDR3 in amino acids: CASSLTYLYEQYF. The DNA for the CDR3 is TGTGCCAGCAGTCTAACCTACTTGTACGAGCAGTACTTC.

This clonotype was picked up many times. The V gene is TRBV5-1, the J gene TRBJ2-7; 13 nucleotides align to TRBD2. The CDR3 loop spans 16 amino acids. The V gene's germline CDR1 is SGHRS and CDR2 YFSETQ. Trimming at V came to 4 bases and at J to 0 bases, leaving 4 bases not matched to a gene. DNA for the CDR3: TGCGCCAGCAGCCTATGGACTAGCGGGAGCTCCTACGAGCAGTACTTC. It yields the protein CASSLWTSGSSYEQYF.

The chain recombines TRBV12-3 or TRBV12-4 with TRBJ1-2; D may be TRBD1 (5 bases). Trimming removed 7 bases at V and 8 bases at J, with 17 bases between. The CDR3 length is 13 residues. In DNA form, the CDR3 reads TGTGCCAGCACCCTCGGTCTGGGGCTGGGCTACACCTTC. This gives the protein CASTLGLGLGYTF.

The CDR3 coding sequence is TGTGCCACCAGTGACCCCGGGACACAGAATCAGCCCCAGCATTTT. As protein: CATSDPGTQNQPQHF. The chain recombines TRBV24-1 with TRBJ1-5; a weak D match, TRBD1 (6 bases). Germline CDR1 reads KGHDR; CDR2 reads SFDVKD. The CDR3 loop spans 15 amino acids. V lost 4 bases and J 4 bases, leaving 13 bases between the germline ends.

This clonotype appeared a few times. This sequence joins TRBV9 and TRBJ1-1; 9 bases map to TRBD1. This CDR3 spans 14 amino acids. Per germline, CDR1 SGDLS and CDR2 YYNGEE. The trim removed 4 bases at V and 5 bases at J, leaving 6 bases unmatched. The CDR3 nucleotides are TGTGCCAGCAGCCTAGGGACAGGGATTACTGAAGCTTTCTTT. Encoded protein: CASSLGTGITEAFF.

This clonotype showed up just a few times. The V and J genes are TRBV20-1 and TRBJ2-7; TRBD2 matches at 7 bases. Germline trimming cut 5 bases from V and 4 bases from J; bases unmatched to any gene: 14. Germline CDR1 is DFQATT and CDR2 is SNEGSKA (reference sequence). This CDR3 region has 15 residues. DNA of the CDR3: TGCAGTGCTGAGGCGATTACTAGCGAAGTGTACGAGCAGTACTTC. Amino acids: CSAEAITSEVYEQYF.

The chain joins TRBV27 to TRBJ2-2, with D perhaps TRBD1 (5 bases). This CDR3 spans 12 amino acids. The V and J ends lost 3 bases and 7 bases respectively, with 6 bases between them. Looked up from germline, CDR1 is MNHEY and CDR2 is SMNVEV (reference sequence). The CDR3 DNA reads as TGTGCCAGCAGTTTCAGGGTCGGGGAGCTGTTTTTT. Amino acid sequence: CASSFRVGELFF.

This rearrangement joins TRBV24-1 to TRBJ2-1; 12 nucleotides align to TRBD2. The CDR3 is 16 residues long. Germline values: CDR1 KGHDR, CDR2 SFDVKD. The trim removed 4 bases at V and 10 bases at J, leaving 10 bases unmatched. The CDR3 is CATSERLAGATREQFF. Written as DNA, the CDR3 is TGTGCCACCAGTGAACGACTAGCGGGAGCGACCCGCGAGCAGTTCTTC.

The genes are TRBV18 and TRBJ2-7; D is unresolved. The CDR3 is 16 residues long. CDR1 KGHSH and CDR2 LQKENI come from the germline V gene. V shed 0 bases and J shed 0 bases, with 12 bases lying between them. The CDR3 nucleotides read TGTGCCAGCTCACCACCCGACGGCCAGAGCTCCTACGAGCAGTACTTC. Translated: CASSPPDGQSSYEQYF.

On this clonotype itself: One end of the junction does not line up with germline, which may come from a read error. V and J are TRBV5-4 and TRBJ2-3; 11 nucleotides align to TRBD2. CDR1 is SGHNT, CDR2 YYREEE, per germline (reference sequence). The CDR3 covers 13 residues. The CDR3 DNA reads as TGTGCCAGCAGCTTGGAGAGACTAGCGGGAACCCACTTT. Its translation: CASSLERLAGTHF.